The clone carrying this T cell receptor beta chain is categorized as medium-sized. This entry belongs to a study of blood T cell repertoires in COVID-19. About the study: PBMCs, B-cell-depleted T cells, or T cells provided the cDNA or gDNA that made up the material.

In the original processing: Counts of nucleated cells, estimated from reference gene primer amplification, were obtained. Sequencing was performed with immunoSEQ multiplex PCR; in TCRdb, only in-frame clones are kept and a portion is missing. The V and J calls and clone size come from that table; D and trimming were worked out from the DNA. This table has tens of thousands of clones, roughly 70% appearing once. Seattle patient enrollment occurred during active infection, with longitudinal follow-up thereafter. Germline values: CDR1 SGDLS, CDR2 YYNGEE. V was pared by 2 bases and J by 1 base, with 10 bases of the junction left unmatched. CDR3 size: 17 residues.

The rearrangement joins TRBV9 to TRBJ2-3; TRBD2 agrees at 7 bases. This TCR derives from a man aged 70 or older with COVID-19, enrolled during active disease. Sequencing was done on a sample of peripheral blood. The CDR3 sequence is CASSVTGGGLRTDTQYF. In DNA, the CDR3 is TGTGCCAGCAGCGTTACGGGCGGGGGTCTGCGCACAGATACGCAGTATTTT.